The present T cell receptor beta chain was sequenced within a study of blood T cell repertoires in COVID-19. The CDR3 contains 14 residues. J gave up 6 bases and V 3 bases, and 5 bases lay outside the gene matches. Germline-derived CDR1 and CDR2 are ENHRY and SYGVKD. The repertoire was sequenced with immunoSEQ multiplex PCR; TCRdb's copy has only in-frame clones and lacks some. Of approximately 200,000 clones detected, around 79% appear once; the ten largest clones hold about 6.5%. The sequencing sample was made of peripheral blood. The chain is built from TRBV10-3 and TRBJ2-1; 7 bases line up with TRBD1. The source of this sequence is a woman between 40 and 55 years old with COVID-19, enrolled during active disease. CDR3 nucleotides: TGTGCCATCAGTGATGCCACAGGGGCCAATGAGCAGTTCTTC. Protein product: CAISDATGANEQFF.